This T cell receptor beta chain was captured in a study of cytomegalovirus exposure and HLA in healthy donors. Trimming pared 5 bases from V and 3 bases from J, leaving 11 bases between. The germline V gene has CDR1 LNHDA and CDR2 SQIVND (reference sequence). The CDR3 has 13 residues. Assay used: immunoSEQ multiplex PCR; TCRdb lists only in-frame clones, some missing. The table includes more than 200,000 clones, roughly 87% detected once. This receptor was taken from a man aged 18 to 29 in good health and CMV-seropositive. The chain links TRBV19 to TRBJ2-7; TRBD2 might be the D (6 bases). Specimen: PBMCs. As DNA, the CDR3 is TGTGCCAGTAGTCCGGGGGTCTTCTACGAGCAGTACTTC. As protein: CASSPGVFYEQYF.